This T cell receptor beta chain came from a study of blood T cell repertoires in COVID-19. Study in general: Sites in the United States, Italy and Spain provided acute and convalescent COVID-19 samples.

In the source study's methods: From reference gene primer amplification, estimates of nucleated cell counts were derived. Clones were sequenced by immunoSEQ multiplex PCR, and TCRdb holds only the in-frame ones, with some missing. V and J calls and clone size are as listed in that table; D and trimming were resolved from the DNA. The sample lists some 380,000 clones, 88% seen once, with 2% to 2.5% in the top ten. Germline-derived CDR1 and CDR2 are LNHDA and SQIVND (reference sequence). Trimming shortened V by 1 base and J by 2 bases, and 6 bases separated the two germline ends. The CDR3 covers 13 residues. The study recruited people aged about 18 to 95 years across more than 20 US areas. Clinical history reported by participants formed the basis on which cohorts were assigned.

This TCR was sampled from a woman aged 40 to 50 with acute COVID-19. Sequencing was done on a sample of PBMCs or T cells enriched from blood (not recorded which). The V and J genes are TRBV19 and TRBJ2-7; D remains ambiguous. The CDR3 coding sequence is TGTGCCAGTAGTATAGCTACAGCCTACGAGCAGTACTTC. As protein: CASSIATAYEQYF.